These 6 T cell receptor beta chains share one sample of origin, sequenced in a study of CD8 T cells in Susac syndrome. With random hexamers, reverse transcription was performed on about 0.5 to 1 ug of RNA. MiXCR was run by TCRdb on the immunoSEQ multiplex PCR reads, yielding one entry per CDR3 protein. The data show around 180,000 distinct CDR3 sequences, 90% to 96% seen once. Material: CD4+ T cells from PBMCs. The receptors shown here come from a human donor with multiple sclerosis.

The V and J genes are TRBV3-1 and TRBJ1-1, with D unclear. Germline CDR1 is LGHDT and CDR2 is YNNKEL (reference sequence). The V end was cut by 3 bases, the J end by 4 bases, with 9 bases between. This CDR3 contains 13 residues. The CDR3 reads CASSQDWITEAFF. The DNA for the CDR3 is TGTGCCAGCAGCCAGGACTGGATCACTGAAGCTTTCTTT.

This chain links TRBV29-1 with TRBJ2-5; D is uncertain. Germline-derived CDR1 and CDR2 are SQVTM and ANQGSEA. Deletions cut 4 bases from V and 5 bases from J, with 8 bases between. There are 11 residues in the CDR3. The CDR3 spells CSVGGWETQYF. As DNA, the CDR3 is TGCAGCGTTGGGGGATGGGAGACCCAGTACTTC.

This chain connects TRBV4-1 to TRBJ1-2, with D perhaps TRBD1 (5 bases). Germline CDR1 is MGHRA and CDR2 is YSYEKL. Trimming left V 4 bases short and J 4 bases short, with 16 bases between. This CDR3 spans 15 amino acids. CDR3: CASSPPTGPTYGYTF. CDR3 sequence (DNA): TGCGCCAGCAGCCCTCCTACGGGACCAACCTATGGCTACACCTTC.

The chain has TRBV25-1 and TRBJ1-1, with no clear D. The germline V gene has CDR1 MGHDK and CDR2 SYGVNS. The CDR3 length is 14 residues. V shed 4 bases and J shed 0 bases, with 9 bases lying between them. The DNA for the CDR3 is TGTGCCAGCAGTGTTAGCGGATTGAACACTGAAGCTTTCTTT. Translation: CASSVSGLNTEAFF.

Only one count was recorded for this clonotype. The chain carries TRBV7-9 and TRBJ1-1, with D tentatively TRBD1 (6 bases). Germline assignment: CDR1 SEHNR and CDR2 FQNEAQ (reference sequence). CDR3 length equals 14 residues. The V and J ends lost 6 bases and 4 bases respectively, with 15 bases between them. As DNA, the CDR3 is TGTGCCAGCAGTCAAACAGGGTCGGTCACTGAAGCTTTCTTT. Its protein is CASSQTGSVTEAFF.

V gene TRBV6-1 combines with J gene TRBJ1-6, with 7 bases that match TRBD1. CDR1 is MNHNS, CDR2 SASEGT, per germline. There are 18 residues in the CDR3. V lost 6 bases, J lost 6 bases, and 17 bases stayed unmatched. The chain's CDR3 is CASRNPAGQGGFNSPLHF. CDR3 nucleotide sequence: TGTGCCAGCAGAAACCCAGCAGGTCAGGGGGGATTTAATTCACCCCTCCACTTT.